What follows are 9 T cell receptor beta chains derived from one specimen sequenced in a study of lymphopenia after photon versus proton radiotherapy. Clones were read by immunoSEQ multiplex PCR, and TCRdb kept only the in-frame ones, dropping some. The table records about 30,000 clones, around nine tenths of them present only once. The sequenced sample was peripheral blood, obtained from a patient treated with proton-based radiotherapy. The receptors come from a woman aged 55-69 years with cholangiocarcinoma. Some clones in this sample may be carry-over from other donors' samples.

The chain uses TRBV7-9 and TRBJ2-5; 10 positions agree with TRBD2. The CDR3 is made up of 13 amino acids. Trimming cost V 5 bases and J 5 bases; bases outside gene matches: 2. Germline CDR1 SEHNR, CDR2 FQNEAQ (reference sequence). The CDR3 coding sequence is TGTGCCAGCAGCCCGGGACTAGCGGAGACCCAGTACTTC. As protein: CASSPGLAETQYF.

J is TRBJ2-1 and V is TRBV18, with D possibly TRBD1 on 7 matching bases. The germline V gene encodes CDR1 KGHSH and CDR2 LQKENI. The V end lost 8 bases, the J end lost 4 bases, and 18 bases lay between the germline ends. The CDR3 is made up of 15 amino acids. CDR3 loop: CASLLGGAGYNEQFF. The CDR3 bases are TGTGCCAGCCTTTTAGGGGGCGCGGGGTACAATGAGCAGTTCTTC.

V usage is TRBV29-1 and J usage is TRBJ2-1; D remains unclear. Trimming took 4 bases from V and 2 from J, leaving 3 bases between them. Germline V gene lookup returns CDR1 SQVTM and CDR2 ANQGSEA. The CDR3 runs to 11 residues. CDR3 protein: CSVATYNEQFF. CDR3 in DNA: TGCAGCGTTGCCACCTACAATGAGCAGTTCTTC.

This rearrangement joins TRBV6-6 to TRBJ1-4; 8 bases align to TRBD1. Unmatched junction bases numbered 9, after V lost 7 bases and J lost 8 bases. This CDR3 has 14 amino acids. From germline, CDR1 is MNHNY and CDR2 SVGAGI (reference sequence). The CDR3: CASTRTGRDEKLFF. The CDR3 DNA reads TGTGCCAGCACCCGGACAGGGAGAGACGAAAAACTGTTTTTT.

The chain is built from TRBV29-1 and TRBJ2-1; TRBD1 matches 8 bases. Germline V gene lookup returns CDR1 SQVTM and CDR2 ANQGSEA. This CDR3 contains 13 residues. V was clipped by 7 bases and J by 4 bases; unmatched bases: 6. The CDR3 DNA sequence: TGCAGCGCCACGGGACAGGATTACAATGAGCAGTTCTTC. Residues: CSATGQDYNEQFF.

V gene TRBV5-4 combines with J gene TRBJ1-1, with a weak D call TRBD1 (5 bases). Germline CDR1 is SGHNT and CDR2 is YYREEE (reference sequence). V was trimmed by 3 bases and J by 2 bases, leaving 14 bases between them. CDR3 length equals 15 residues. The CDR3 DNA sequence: TGTGCCAGCAGCTACGCCGCGGGACTTAACACTGAAGCTTTCTTT. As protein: CASSYAAGLNTEAFF.

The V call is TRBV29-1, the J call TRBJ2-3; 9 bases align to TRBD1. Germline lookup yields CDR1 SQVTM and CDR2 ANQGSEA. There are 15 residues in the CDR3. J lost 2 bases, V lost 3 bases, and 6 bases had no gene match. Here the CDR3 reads CSVEGGTGITDTQYF. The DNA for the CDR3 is TGCAGCGTTGAGGGAGGGACAGGGATCACAGATACGCAGTATTTT.

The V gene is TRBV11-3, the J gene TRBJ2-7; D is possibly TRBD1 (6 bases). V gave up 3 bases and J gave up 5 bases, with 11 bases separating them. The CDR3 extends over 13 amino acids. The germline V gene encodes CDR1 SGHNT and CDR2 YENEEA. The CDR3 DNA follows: TGTGCCAGCAGCTTGAACAGGGTCAACGAGCAGTACTTC. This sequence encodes CASSLNRVNEQYF.

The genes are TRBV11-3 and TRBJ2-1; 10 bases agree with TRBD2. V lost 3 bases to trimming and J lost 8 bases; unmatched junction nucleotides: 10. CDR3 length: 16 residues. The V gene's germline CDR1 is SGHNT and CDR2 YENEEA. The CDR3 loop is CASSFSGGSPADEQFF. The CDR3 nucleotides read TGTGCCAGCAGCTTTAGCGGGGGGTCCCCGGCGGATGAGCAGTTCTTC.